The sequence of this TCR beta chain was determined in a study of OX40 agonist ivuxolimab in advanced cancers. Study-wide results and limits: Among the lowest peripheral clonal expansion occurred in 0.1-3.0 mg/kg partial responders. Expanded peripheral T-cell antigen specificity went undetermined. Low normalized T-cell clonal expansion was additionally recorded for some nonresponders. At 0.1 to 3.0 mg/kg and by week 6, clonal expansion occurred in CD4+ and CD8+ blood T cells.

This clone was counted a single time. The antigen is unknown. Sequencing used immunoSEQ multiplex PCR; TCRdb keeps in-frame clones, though not all of them. The sample consists of under 20,000 clones, approximately 80% of them appearing once. CDR1 and CDR2 from the germline V gene are KGHSH and LQKENI. The CDR3 length is 15 residues. Trimming pared 4 bases from V and 1 base from J, leaving 10 bases between. This material consisted of CD4+ or CD8+ T cells sorted from blood, taken in a trial of the OX40 agonist ivuxolimab. The rearrangement joins TRBV18 to TRBJ2-2, with a weak D call TRBD2 (6 bases). This sequence was found in an adult with an advanced solid tumor such as melanoma, head and neck, liver or kidney cancer. This chain's CDR3 is CASSLTSRNTGELFF. In DNA form, the CDR3 reads TGTGCCAGCTCACTAACTAGCCGGAACACCGGGGAGCTGTTTTTT.